One and the same sample provided the 14 T cell receptor beta chains below, sequenced in a study of shared clonotypes between healthy human individuals. The naive CD8 population came from CD45RO-negative cells selected for CCR7, without terminally differentiated effector memory CD45RA+ cells. Data came from immunoSEQ multiplex PCR; TCRdb stores just in-frame clones and leaves some out. The profile shows millions of clones, less than 95% of them singletons. Sequences were obtained from naive CD8+ T cells sorted from blood. The receptors come from a man younger than 30 in good health.

J is TRBJ2-5 and V is TRBV2, with D tentatively TRBD1 (5 bases). The V gene's germline CDR1 is SNHLY and CDR2 FYNNEI. The CDR3 covers 14 residues. Deletions cut 3 bases from V and 3 bases from J, with 11 bases between. CDR3 sequence (DNA): TGTGCCAGCAGTGAGTCCAGGGTAAAAGAGACCCAGTACTTC. Translated, it gives CASSESRVKETQYF.

The rearrangement uses TRBV9 and TRBJ2-5; TRBD2 matches 10 bases. In germline, CDR1 is SGDLS, CDR2 YYNGEE. This CDR3 is built from 17 residues. Unmatched junction bases numbered 9, after V lost 0 bases and J lost 4 bases. CDR3 loop: CASSVDVLAGDPETQYF. The CDR3 nucleotides are TGTGCCAGCAGCGTAGATGTCCTAGCGGGGGACCCAGAGACCCAGTACTTC.

This rearrangement joins TRBV5-1 to TRBJ2-3; D remains unclear. V dropped 3 bases and J dropped 1 base, with 6 bases sitting between them. This CDR3 has 13 residues. CDR1 and CDR2 (germline): SGHRS, YFSETQ. CDR3 region: CASSYIRTDTQYF. In DNA form, the CDR3 reads TGCGCCAGCAGCTATATACGCACAGATACGCAGTATTTT.

The V and J genes are TRBV7-6 and TRBJ1-3; TRBD1 agrees at 7 bases. V was clipped by 2 bases and J by 2 bases; unmatched bases: 6. There are 16 residues in the CDR3. Germline V CDR1 and CDR2: SGHVS, FNYEAQ. The CDR3 DNA is TGTGCCAGCAGCTTAATAGGGACAGCTGCTGGAAACACCATATATTTT. Encoded protein: CASSLIGTAAGNTIYF.

V is TRBV19 and J is TRBJ2-7; 8 nucleotides agree with TRBD1. Germline V gene lookup returns CDR1 LNHDA and CDR2 SQIVND (reference sequence). V shed 5 bases and J 0 bases; nucleotides not matched to a gene: 3. The length of the CDR3 is 14 residues. This CDR3 reads CASSRTGSSYEQYF. CDR3 nucleotides: TGTGCCAGTAGTCGGACAGGGAGCTCCTACGAGCAGTACTTC.

This rearrangement joins TRBV11-1 to TRBJ1-1; D not certain. The germline gives CDR1 SGHAT, CDR2 FQDESV (reference sequence). CDR3 length equals 13 residues. V shed 5 bases and J shed 5 bases, with 12 bases lying between them. The CDR3 loop is CASSRIEGTEAFF. DNA for the CDR3: TGTGCCAGCAGCCGCATTGAGGGAACTGAAGCTTTCTTT.

The chain uses TRBV4-1 and TRBJ1-2; D not certain. CDR1 is MGHRA, CDR2 YSYEKL, per germline. The CDR3 consists of 14 residues. Trimming took off 0 bases at V and 6 bases at J, with 11 bases between the two ends. CDR3 region: CASSQDSPPDGYTF. The CDR3 bases are TGCGCCAGCAGCCAAGATAGTCCGCCGGATGGCTACACCTTC.

V gene TRBV5-4 combines with J gene TRBJ2-7, with D possibly TRBD2 on 7 matching bases. Trimming took off 6 bases at V and 2 bases at J, with 12 bases between the two ends. The CDR3 totals 13 residues. Germline V gives CDR1 SGHNT, CDR2 YYREEE (reference sequence). The CDR3 sequence: CASTPGGTYEQYF. The CDR3 DNA follows: TGTGCCAGCACCCCGGGGGGCACCTACGAGCAGTACTTC.

J is TRBJ2-3 and V is TRBV28; D unresolved. This CDR3 has 15 amino acids. V was pared by 6 bases and J by 0 bases, with 13 bases between. Germline V CDR1 and CDR2: MDHEN, SYDVKM. The CDR3 protein is CASSPLVVSTDTQYF. The CDR3, as DNA: TGTGCCAGCAGCCCCCTCGTAGTTAGCACAGATACGCAGTATTTT.

V gene TRBV5-4 combines with J gene TRBJ2-7, with a possible D match to TRBD2 (5 bases). V gave up 4 bases and J gave up 1 base, with 9 bases separating them. The CDR3 is made up of 13 amino acids. Germline CDR1 SGHNT, CDR2 YYREEE (reference sequence). For the CDR3, the DNA is TGTGCCAGCAGCGCCGGGGTATCCTACGAGCAGTACTTC. Protein sequence: CASSAGVSYEQYF.

This chain links TRBV7-8 with TRBJ1-1; maybe TRBD1 (6 bases). V gave up 0 bases and J gave up 4 bases, with 12 bases separating them. CDR1 and CDR2 from the germline V gene are SGHVS and FQNEAQ. The CDR3 loop spans 15 amino acids. The DNA for the CDR3 is TGTGCCAGCAGCTTAGCGGGGGGCCCAGGCACTGAAGCTTTCTTT. It is translated as CASSLAGGPGTEAFF.

The chain links TRBV5-1 to TRBJ2-7; 9 bases map to TRBD2. V lost 1 base and J lost 4; bases outside the gene matches: 9. CDR1 is SGHRS and CDR2 is YFSETQ in the germline V gene. The CDR3 sequence is 16 residues long. DNA of the CDR3: TGCGCCAGCAGCTTGAGCGGCGCGGGAGGGTTTTACGAGCAGTACTTC. It is translated as CASSLSGAGGFYEQYF.

The chain combines TRBV4-1 with TRBJ2-2; the match to TRBD1 covers 8 bases. The CDR3 is 16 residues long. Germline V lookup: CDR1 MGHRA, CDR2 YSYEKL. With 3 bases clipped from V and 3 bases from J, the junction kept 6 bases outside the gene matches. In DNA form, the CDR3 reads TGCGCCAGCAGCCACCAAGGACAGGGAGACACCGGGGAGCTGTTTTTT. Translating gives CASSHQGQGDTGELFF.

This clone has just one count. V gene TRBV9 combines with J gene TRBJ2-3, with D hard to call. The length of the CDR3 is 14 residues. Per the germline V gene, CDR1 is SGDLS and CDR2 is YYNGEE. V was cut by 1 base and J by 3 bases, with 9 bases left in between. The CDR3 reads CASSVLDGTDTQYF. DNA for the CDR3: TGTGCCAGCAGCGTACTTGACGGGACAGATACGCAGTATTTT.